This T cell receptor beta chain was obtained from a study of cytomegalovirus exposure and HLA in healthy donors. Study information: There were over 350 genotyped donors. Of these, roughly 80% fell in the genetic ancestry cluster associated with self-reported Caucasian donors. Study-wide points: CMV serostatus was the only recorded immune exposure for donors. Researchers catalogued some 160 TCR beta chains as cytomegalovirus-associated.

The PCR ran on 60 Vbeta and 13 Jbeta primers. Clones were sequenced by immunoSEQ multiplex PCR, and TCRdb holds only the in-frame ones, with some missing. The listing records around 120,000 clones. As concerns this clone: What it recognizes is unknown.

This sequence was found in a man between 18 and 35 years old in good health and CMV-seronegative. Sequencing was performed on PBMCs.

CDR3 bases: TGTGCCATCCGGGACAGGGCTGACGGCTACACCTTC. It specifies CAIRDRADGYTF. The V and J genes are TRBV10-3 and TRBJ1-2; TRBD1 matches 9 bases. The CDR3 is 12 residues long. Trimming removed 8 bases from V and 8 bases from J; junction bases left unmatched: 6. Germline values: CDR1 ENHRY, CDR2 SYGVKD.